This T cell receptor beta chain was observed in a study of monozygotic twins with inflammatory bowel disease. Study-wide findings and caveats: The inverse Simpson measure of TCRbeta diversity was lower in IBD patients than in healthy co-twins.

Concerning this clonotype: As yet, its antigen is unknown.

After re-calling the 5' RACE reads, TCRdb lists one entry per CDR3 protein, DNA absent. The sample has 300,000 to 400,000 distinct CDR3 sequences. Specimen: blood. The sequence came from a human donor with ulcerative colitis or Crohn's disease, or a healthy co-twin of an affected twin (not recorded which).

The CDR3 reads CASSESIPKTVNSNQPQHF. V is TRBV6-1 and J is TRBJ1-5; with no DNA, the TCRdb D assignment of TRBD1 cannot be verified. CDR3 size: 19 residues. The germline gives CDR1 MNHNS, CDR2 SASEGT.